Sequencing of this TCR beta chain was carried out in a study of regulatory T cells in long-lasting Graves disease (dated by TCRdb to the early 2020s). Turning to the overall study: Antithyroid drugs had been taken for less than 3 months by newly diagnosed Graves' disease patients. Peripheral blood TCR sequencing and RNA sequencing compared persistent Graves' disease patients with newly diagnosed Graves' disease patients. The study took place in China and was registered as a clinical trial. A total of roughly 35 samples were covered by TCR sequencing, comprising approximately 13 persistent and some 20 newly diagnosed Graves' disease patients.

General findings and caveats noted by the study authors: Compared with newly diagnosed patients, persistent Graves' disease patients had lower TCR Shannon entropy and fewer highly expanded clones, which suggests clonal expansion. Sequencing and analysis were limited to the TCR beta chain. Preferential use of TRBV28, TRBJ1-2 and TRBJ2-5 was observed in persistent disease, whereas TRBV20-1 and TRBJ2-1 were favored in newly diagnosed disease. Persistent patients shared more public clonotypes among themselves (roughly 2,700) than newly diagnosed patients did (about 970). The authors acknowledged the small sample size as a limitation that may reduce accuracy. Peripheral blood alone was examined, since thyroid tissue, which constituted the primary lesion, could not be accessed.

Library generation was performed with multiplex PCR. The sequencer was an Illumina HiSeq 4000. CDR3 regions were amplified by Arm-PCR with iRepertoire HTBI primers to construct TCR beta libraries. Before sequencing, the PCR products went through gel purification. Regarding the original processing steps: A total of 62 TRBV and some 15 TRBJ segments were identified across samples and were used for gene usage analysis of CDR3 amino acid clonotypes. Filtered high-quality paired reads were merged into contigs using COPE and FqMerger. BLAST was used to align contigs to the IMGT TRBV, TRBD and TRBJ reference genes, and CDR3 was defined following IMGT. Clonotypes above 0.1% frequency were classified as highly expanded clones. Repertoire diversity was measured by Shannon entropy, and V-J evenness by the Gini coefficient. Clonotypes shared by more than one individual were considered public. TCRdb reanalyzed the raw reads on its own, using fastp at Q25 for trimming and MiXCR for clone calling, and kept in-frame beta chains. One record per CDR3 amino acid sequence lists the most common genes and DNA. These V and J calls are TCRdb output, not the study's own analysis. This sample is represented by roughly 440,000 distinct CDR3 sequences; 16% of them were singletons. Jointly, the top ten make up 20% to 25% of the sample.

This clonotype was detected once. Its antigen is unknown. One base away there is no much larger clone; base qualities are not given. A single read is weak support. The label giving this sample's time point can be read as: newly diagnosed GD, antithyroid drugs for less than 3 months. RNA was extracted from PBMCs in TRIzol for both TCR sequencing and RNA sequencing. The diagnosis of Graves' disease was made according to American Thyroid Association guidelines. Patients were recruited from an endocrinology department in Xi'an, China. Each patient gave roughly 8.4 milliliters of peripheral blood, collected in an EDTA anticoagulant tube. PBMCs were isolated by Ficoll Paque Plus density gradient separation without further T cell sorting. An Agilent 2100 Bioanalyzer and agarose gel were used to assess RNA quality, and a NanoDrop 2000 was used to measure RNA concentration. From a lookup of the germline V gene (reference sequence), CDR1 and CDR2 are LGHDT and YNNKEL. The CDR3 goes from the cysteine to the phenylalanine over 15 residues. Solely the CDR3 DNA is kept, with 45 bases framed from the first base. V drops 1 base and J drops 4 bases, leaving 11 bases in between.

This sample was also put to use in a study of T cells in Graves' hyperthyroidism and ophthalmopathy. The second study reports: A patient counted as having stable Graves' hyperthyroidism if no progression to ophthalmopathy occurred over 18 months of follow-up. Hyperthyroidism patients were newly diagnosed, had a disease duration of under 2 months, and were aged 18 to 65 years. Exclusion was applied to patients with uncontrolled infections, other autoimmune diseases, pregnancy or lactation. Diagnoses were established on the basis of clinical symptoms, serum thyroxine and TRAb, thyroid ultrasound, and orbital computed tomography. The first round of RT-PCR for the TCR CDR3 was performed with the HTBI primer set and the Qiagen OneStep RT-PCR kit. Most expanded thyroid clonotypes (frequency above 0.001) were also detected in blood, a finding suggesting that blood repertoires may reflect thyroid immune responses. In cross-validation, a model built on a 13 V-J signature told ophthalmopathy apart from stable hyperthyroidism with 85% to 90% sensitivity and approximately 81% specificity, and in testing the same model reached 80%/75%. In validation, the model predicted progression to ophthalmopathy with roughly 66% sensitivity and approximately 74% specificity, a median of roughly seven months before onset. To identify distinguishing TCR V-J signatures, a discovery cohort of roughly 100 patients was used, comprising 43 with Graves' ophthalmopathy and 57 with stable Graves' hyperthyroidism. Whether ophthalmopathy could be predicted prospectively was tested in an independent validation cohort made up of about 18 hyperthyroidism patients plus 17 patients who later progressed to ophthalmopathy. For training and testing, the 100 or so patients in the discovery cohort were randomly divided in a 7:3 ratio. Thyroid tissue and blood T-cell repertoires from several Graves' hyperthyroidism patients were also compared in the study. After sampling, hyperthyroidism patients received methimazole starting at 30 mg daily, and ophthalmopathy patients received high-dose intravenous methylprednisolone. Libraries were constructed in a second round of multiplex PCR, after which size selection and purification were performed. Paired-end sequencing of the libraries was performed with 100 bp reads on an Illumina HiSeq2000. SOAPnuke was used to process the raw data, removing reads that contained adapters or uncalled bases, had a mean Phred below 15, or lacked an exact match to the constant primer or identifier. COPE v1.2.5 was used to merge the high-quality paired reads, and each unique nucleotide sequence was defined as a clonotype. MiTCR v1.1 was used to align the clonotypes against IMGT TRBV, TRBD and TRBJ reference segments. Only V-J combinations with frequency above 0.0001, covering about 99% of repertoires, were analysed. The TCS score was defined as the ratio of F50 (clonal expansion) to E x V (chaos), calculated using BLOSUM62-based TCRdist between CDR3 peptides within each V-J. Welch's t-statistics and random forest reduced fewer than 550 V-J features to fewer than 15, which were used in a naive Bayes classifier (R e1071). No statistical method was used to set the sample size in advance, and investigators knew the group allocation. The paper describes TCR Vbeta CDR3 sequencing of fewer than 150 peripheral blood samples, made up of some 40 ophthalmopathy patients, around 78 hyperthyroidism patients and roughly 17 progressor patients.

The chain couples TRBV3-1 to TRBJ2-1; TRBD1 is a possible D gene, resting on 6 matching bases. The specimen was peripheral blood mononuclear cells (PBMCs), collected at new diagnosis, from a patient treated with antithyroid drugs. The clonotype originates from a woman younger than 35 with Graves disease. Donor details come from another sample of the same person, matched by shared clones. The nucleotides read TGTGCCAGCAGCCAAGTGGTCAGGGGTTACAATGAGCAGTTCTTC. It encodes CASSQVVRGYNEQFF.